The 7 T cell receptor beta chains presented below share a single source sample, sequenced in a study of T cell responses to AZD1222 COVID-19 vaccine. Generated by immunoSEQ multiplex PCR, the TCRdb table keeps only in-frame clones and is missing some. Here the sample spans some 120,000 clones, 91% being singletons. The sequencing here drew on peripheral blood, taken on day 0 of AZD1222 vaccination. These receptors were collected from an adult in good health.

The V and J genes are TRBV15 and TRBJ1-5; maybe TRBD1 (6 bases). The CDR3 covers 13 residues. The germline V gene encodes CDR1 LNHNV and CDR2 YYDKDF (reference sequence). Trimming took off 7 bases at V and 7 bases at J, with 14 bases between the two ends. The CDR3 loop reads CATTQRGYQPQHF. CDR3 coding DNA: TGTGCCACCACCCAAAGGGGGTACCAGCCCCAGCATTTT.

This sequence joins TRBV19 and TRBJ2-1, with a weak D call TRBD2 (6 bases). The V gene's germline CDR1 is LNHDA and CDR2 SQIVND (reference sequence). V was pared by 3 bases and J by 6 bases, with 15 bases between. The CDR3 extends over 15 amino acids. In nucleotides, the CDR3 is TGTGCCAGTAGTATTAGGATGGGGGGTGGCAATGAGCAGTTCTTC. Its translation: CASSIRMGGGNEQFF.

This chain connects TRBV27 to TRBJ1-5; D remains ambiguous. Germline V gene sequence: CDR1 MNHEY, CDR2 SMNVEV (reference sequence). Trimming removed 2 bases at V and 2 bases at J, with 10 bases between. This CDR3 has 15 amino acids. DNA for the CDR3: TGTGCCAGCAGTTTAGAGGCGGCCCGCAATCAGCCCCAGCATTTT. Its translation: CASSLEAARNQPQHF.

This sequence joins TRBV3-1 (or the pseudogene TRBV3-2) and TRBJ2-5; TRBD1 is a possible D gene (6 bases). Germline V lookup: CDR1 LGHDT, CDR2 YNNKEL (reference sequence). V was clipped by 4 bases and J by 3 bases, with 12 bases between them. CDR3 length equals 14 residues. CDR3: CASSPRDKKETQYF. The DNA for the CDR3 is TGTGCCAGCAGCCCCCGGGACAAAAAAGAGACCCAGTACTTC.

This chain joins TRBV18 and TRBJ2-2; possible D gene TRBD1, 5 bases. The V and J ends lost 2 bases and 0 bases respectively, with 13 bases between them. The CDR3 contains 17 residues. CDR1 is KGHSH, CDR2 LQKENI, per germline. The CDR3 is CASSPSRQSANTGELFF. Written as DNA, the CDR3 is TGTGCCAGCTCACCATCCAGACAGAGCGCGAACACCGGGGAGCTGTTTTTT.

The chain couples TRBV4-1 to TRBJ1-6, with D possibly TRBD1 on 5 matching bases. V dropped 4 bases and J dropped 10 bases, with 23 bases sitting between them. The CDR3 consists of 17 residues. The V gene's germline CDR1 is MGHRA and CDR2 YSYEKL. CDR3 nucleotides: TGCGCCAGCAGCCTCGAAGGGTCCGGGGCGGTGGGGTCACCCCTCCACTTT. Its protein product is CASSLEGSGAVGSPLHF.

The chain recombines TRBV13 with TRBJ1-2, with TRBD1 identical over 8 bases. The CDR3 has 15 amino acids. V was clipped by 2 bases and J by 3 bases; unmatched bases: 5. The V gene's germline CDR1 is PRHDT and CDR2 FYEKMQ (reference sequence). The CDR3: CASSLWPGGDYGYTF. The CDR3 bases are TGTGCCAGCAGCTTATGGCCAGGGGGCGACTATGGCTACACCTTC.